This T cell receptor (beta chain) is drawn from a study of tumor-infiltrating lymphocytes in glioblastoma multiforme. TCRB libraries came from RNA via three nested multiplex PCR rounds. TCRB-specific cDNA synthesis used 0.45 to 0.5 ug of total RNA. These TCRB libraries lack any described unique molecular identifiers. Using its own MiXCR run on the multiplex PCR reads, TCRdb lists one record per CDR3 protein. The repertoire holds 20,000 or so distinct CDR3 sequences, 65% to 75% seen once, with about 20% in the top ten. Points from the study as a whole: Only one glioblastoma patient had TCR and mutation analysis. RNA-based TCR sequencing may distort clone frequencies, since cells carry unequal TCR transcript numbers.

The V gene's germline CDR1 is SGHAT and CDR2 FQNNGV. The CDR3 has 15 residues. After removal of 3 bases from V and 12 bases from J, the junction contained 12 bases not matched to a gene. As to this clonotype: The antigen is undetermined.

The sample consisted of peripheral blood. This TCR was sampled from a male donor with glioblastoma. V usage is TRBV11-2 and J usage is TRBJ1-1; 11 bases match TRBD1. The CDR3: CASSFDWTGGAVTFF. CDR3 nucleotide sequence: TGTGCCAGCAGCTTTGATTGGACAGGGGGCGCCGTGACTTTCTTT.